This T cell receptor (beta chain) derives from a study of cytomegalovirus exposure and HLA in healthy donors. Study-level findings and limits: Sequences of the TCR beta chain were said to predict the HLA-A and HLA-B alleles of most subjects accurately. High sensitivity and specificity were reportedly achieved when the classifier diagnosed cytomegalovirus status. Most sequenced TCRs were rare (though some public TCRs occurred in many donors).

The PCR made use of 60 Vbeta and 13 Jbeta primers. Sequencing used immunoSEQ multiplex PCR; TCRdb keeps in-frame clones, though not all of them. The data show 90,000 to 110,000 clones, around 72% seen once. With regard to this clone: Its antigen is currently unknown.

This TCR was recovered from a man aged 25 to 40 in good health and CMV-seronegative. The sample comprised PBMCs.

Written as DNA, the CDR3 is TGCGCCAGCAGCCAACCCGGGACAGCGAACACCGGGGAGCTGTTTTTT. Translated, it gives CASSQPGTANTGELFF. The gene calls are TRBV4-1 and TRBJ2-2; 7 nucleotides match TRBD1. The length of the CDR3 is 16 residues. The germline V gene has CDR1 MGHRA and CDR2 YSYEKL. Trimming cost V 2 bases and J 0 bases; bases outside gene matches: 3.